The T cell receptor beta chain described here comes from a study of Ad26.COV2.S vaccination and SARS-CoV-2 variants. Study overall: Once, or twice with 56 days between doses, Ad26.COV2.S was given intramuscularly.

The repertoire was sequenced with immunoSEQ multiplex PCR; TCRdb's copy has only in-frame clones and lacks some. There are 300,000 to 400,000 clones in the sample; 88% occur only once, and around 6.6% lies in the top ten. As to treatment: around 19 received Ad26.COV2.S at low or high dose, single or two shots; about five received placebo; per-sample allocation not given. Sampling was performed 63 days after the first vaccine or placebo injection. An adult donor aged 18-55 years was enrolled in Boston. The vaccine antigen was prefusion-stabilized Wuhan SARS-CoV-2 spike. Points from the study as a whole: Placebo recipients trailed vaccine recipients in spike-specific TCR breadth.

Worth noting for this clone: As yet, its antigen is unknown.

This sample comprised peripheral blood, obtained in a trial of Ad26.COV2.S vaccine versus placebo. This TCR was recovered from a person between 18 and 59 years old who received the Ad26.COV2.S COVID-19 vaccine or a placebo.

The CDR3 loop reads CASSSRGQGGNEQFF. CDR3 nucleotide sequence: TGTGCCAGCAGCTCTAGGGGGCAGGGAGGGAATGAGCAGTTCTTC. The chain links TRBV28 to TRBJ2-1; the D call may be TRBD1 or TRBD2 (7 bases each). Trimming took off 6 bases at V and 7 bases at J, with 19 bases between the two ends. CDR1 MDHEN and CDR2 SYDVKM come from the germline V gene. The CDR3 sequence is 15 residues long.